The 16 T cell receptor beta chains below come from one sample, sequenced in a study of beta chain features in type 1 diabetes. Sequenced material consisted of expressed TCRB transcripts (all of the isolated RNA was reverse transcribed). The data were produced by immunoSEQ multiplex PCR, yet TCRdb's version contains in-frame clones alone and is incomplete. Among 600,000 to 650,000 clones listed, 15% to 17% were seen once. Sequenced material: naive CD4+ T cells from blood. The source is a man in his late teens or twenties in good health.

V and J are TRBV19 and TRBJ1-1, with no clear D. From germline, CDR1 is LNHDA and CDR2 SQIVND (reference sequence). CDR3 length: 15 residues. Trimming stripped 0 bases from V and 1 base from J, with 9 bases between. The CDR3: CASSIEHRGNTEAFF. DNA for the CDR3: TGTGCCAGTAGTATAGAGCACCGAGGGAACACTGAAGCTTTCTTT.

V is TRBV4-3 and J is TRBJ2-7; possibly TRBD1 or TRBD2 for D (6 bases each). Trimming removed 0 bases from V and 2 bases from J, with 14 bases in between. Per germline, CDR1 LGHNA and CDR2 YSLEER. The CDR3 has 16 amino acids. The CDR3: CASSQDGSGATYEQYF. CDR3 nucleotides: TGCGCCAGCAGCCAAGATGGCTCGGGGGCTACCTACGAGCAGTACTTC.

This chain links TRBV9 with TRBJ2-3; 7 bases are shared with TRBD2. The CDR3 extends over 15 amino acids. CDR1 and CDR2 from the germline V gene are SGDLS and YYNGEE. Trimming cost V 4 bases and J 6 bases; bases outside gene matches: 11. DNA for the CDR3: TGTGCCAGCAGCCCGGGACTAACCCGTTCGGATACGCAGTATTTT. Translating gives CASSPGLTRSDTQYF.

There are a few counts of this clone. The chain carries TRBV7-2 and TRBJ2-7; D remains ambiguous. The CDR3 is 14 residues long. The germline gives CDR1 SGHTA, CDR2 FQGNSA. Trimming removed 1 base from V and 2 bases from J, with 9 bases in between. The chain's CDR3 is CASSLDPVPYEQYF. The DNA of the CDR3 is TGTGCCAGCAGCTTAGACCCTGTCCCCTACGAGCAGTACTTC.

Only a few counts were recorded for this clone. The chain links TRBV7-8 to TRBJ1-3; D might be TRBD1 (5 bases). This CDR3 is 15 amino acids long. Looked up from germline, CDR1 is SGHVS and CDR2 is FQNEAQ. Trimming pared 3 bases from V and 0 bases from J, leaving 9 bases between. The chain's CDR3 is CASSFSTASGNTIYF. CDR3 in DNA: TGTGCCAGCAGCTTTTCGACAGCCTCTGGAAACACCATATATTTT.

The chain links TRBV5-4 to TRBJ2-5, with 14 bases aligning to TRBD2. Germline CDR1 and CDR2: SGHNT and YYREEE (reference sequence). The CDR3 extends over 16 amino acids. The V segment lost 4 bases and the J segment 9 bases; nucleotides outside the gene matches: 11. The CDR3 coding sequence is TGTGCCAGCAGCACGGGGACTAGCGGGAGTCCCGCGTCCCAGTACTTC. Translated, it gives CASSTGTSGSPASQYF.

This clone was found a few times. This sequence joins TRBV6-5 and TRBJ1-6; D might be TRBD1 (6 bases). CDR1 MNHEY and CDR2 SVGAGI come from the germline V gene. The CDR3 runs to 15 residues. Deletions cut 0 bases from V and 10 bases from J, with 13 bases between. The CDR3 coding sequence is TGTGCCAGCAGTTACTCGGGCAGGGGTTTGTCACCCCTCCACTTT. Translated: CASSYSGRGLSPLHF.

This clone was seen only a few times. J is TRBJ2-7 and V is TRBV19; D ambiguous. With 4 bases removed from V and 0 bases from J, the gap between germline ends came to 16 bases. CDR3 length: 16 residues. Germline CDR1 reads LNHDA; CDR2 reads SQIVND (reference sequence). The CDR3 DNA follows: TGTGCCAGTAGTAGTCGTGGATTACACCGCTCCTACGAGCAGTACTTC. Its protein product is CASSSRGLHRSYEQYF. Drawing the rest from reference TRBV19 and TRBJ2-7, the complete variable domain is DGGITQSPKYLFRKEGQNVTLSCEQNLNHDAMYWYRQDPGQGLRLIYYSQIVNDFQKGDIAEGYSVSREKKESFPLTVTSAQKNPTAFYLCASSSRGLHRSYEQYFGPGTRLTVT.

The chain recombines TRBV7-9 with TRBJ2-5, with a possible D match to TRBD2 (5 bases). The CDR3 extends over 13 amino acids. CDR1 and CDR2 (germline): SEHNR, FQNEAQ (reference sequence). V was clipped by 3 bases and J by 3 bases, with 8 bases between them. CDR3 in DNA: TGTGCCAGCAGCTTTCACGGGGAAGAGACCCAGTACTTC. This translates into CASSFHGEETQYF.

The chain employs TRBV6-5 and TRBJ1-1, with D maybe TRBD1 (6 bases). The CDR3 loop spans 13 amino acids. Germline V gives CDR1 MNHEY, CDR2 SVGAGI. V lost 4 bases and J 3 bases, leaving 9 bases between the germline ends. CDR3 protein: CASSLDSYTEAFF. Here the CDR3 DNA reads TGTGCCAGCAGTTTGGACAGTTACACTGAAGCTTTCTTT.

The CDR3 is CASSSGTAIGGYTF. The CDR3 DNA follows: TGTGCCAGCAGTTCCGGGACAGCCATTGGTGGCTACACCTTC. This rearrangement joins TRBV5-4 to TRBJ1-2; TRBD1 agrees at 7 bases. Germline V CDR1 and CDR2: SGHNT, YYREEE (reference sequence). CDR3 size: 14 residues. The trim removed 5 bases at V and 7 bases at J, leaving 11 bases unmatched.

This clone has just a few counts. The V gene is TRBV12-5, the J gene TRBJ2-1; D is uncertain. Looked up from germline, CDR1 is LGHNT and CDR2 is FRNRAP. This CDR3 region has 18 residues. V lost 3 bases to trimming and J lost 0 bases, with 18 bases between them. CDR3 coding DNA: TGTGCTAGTGGTTTTCGACCTTTTCTTGATCGCTCCTACAATGAGCAGTTCTTC. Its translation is CASGFRPFLDRSYNEQFF.

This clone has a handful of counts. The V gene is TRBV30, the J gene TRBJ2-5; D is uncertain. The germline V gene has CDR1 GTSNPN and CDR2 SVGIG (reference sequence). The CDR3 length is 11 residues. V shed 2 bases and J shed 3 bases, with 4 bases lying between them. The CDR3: CAWSRKETQYF. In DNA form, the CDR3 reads TGTGCCTGGAGTAGGAAAGAGACCCAGTACTTC.

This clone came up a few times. CDR3 sequence (DNA): TGTGCCAGCAGCCGCGGACAGGGGCGAACAGATACGCAGTATTTT. Protein product: CASSRGQGRTDTQYF. J is TRBJ2-3 and V is TRBV6-6; 9 bases match TRBD1. This CDR3 contains 15 residues. The V and J ends lost 6 bases and 3 bases, in that order; junction bases with no gene match: 7. Germline CDR1 MNHNY, CDR2 SVGAGI (reference sequence).

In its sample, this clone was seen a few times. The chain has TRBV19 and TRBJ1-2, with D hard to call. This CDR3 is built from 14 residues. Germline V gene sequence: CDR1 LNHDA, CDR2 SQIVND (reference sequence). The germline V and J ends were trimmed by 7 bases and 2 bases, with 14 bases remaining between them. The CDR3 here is CASTYRERNYGYTF. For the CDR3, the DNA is TGTGCCAGTACCTATAGAGAGAGGAACTATGGCTACACCTTC.

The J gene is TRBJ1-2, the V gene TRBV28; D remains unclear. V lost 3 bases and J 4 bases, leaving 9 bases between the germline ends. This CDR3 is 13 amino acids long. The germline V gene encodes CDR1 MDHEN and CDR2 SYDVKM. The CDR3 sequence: CASSFGQPYGYTF. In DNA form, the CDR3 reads TGTGCCAGCAGTTTTGGTCAGCCCTATGGCTACACCTTC.